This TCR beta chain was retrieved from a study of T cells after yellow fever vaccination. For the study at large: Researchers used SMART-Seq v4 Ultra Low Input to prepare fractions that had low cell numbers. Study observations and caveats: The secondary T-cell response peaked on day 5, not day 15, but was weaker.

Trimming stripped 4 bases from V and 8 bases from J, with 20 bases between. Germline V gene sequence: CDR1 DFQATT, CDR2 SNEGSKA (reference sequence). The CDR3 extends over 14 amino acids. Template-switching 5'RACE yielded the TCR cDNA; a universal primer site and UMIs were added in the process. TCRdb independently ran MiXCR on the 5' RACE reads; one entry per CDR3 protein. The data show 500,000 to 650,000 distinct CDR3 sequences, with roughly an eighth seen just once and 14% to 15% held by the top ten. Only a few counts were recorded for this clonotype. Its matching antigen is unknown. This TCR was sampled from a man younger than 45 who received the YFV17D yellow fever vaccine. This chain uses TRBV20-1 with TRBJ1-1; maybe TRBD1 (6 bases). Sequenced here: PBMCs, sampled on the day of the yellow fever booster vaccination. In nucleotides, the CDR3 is TGCAGTGCTAACCTACAGGGTATGGAATCGGAAGCTTTCTTT. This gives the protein CSANLQGMESEAFF.